A single sample is the source of the 31 T cell receptor beta chains below, sequenced in a study of T cells in Graves' hyperthyroidism and ophthalmopathy. RNA transcripts provided the source from which TCR beta CDR3 regions were amplified. The primer set for the first-round RT-PCR of the TCR CDR3 was HTBI. MiXCR was run by TCRdb on the multiplex PCR reads, yielding one entry per CDR3 protein. Among approximately 480,000 distinct CDR3 sequences listed, around 21% were seen once. The specimen sequenced was blood. All receptors come from a man between 18 and 29 years old with Graves' hyperthyroidism.

Concerning this clonotype itself: This may be a read error: a much more frequent sequence differs by one nucleotide. The V and J genes are TRBV5-1 and TRBJ1-1; a weak D match, TRBD1 (5 bases). Germline values: CDR1 SGHRS, CDR2 YFSETQ. The CDR3 length is 14 residues. V lost 4 bases and J lost 4, with 14 bases in between. The CDR3 DNA reads TGCGCCAGCAGCCTAAGGGGATGGGTCACTGAAGCTTTCTTT. Encoded protein: CASSLRGWVTEAFF.

This clonotype was found many times. This chain connects TRBV7-2 to TRBJ1-1; D may be TRBD1 (5 bases). V was clipped by 1 base and J by 3 bases, with 9 bases between them. Germline V gene data show CDR1 as SGHTA and CDR2 as FQGNSA. The CDR3 is made up of 14 amino acids. DNA of the CDR3: TGTGCCAGCAGCTTAGGGGACCAATACACTGAAGCTTTCTTT. Its translation: CASSLGDQYTEAFF.

This clonotype has just a few counts. The chain is built from TRBV4-1 and TRBJ1-1; D is possibly TRBD1 (6 bases). The CDR3 consists of 16 residues. Deletions cut 0 bases from V and 4 bases from J, with 15 bases between. Looked up from germline, CDR1 is MGHRA and CDR2 is YSYEKL. The CDR3 region is CASSQDIGGWSTEAFF. In nucleotides, the CDR3 is TGCGCCAGCAGCCAAGACATAGGGGGTTGGAGCACTGAAGCTTTCTTT.

This clonotype was observed at least ten times. The chain has TRBV28 and TRBJ1-5, with D hard to call. With 1 base removed from V and 2 bases from J, the gap between germline ends came to 12 bases. The length of the CDR3 is 16 residues. From germline, CDR1 is MDHEN and CDR2 SYDVKM. The CDR3 region has the DNA TGTGCCAGCAGTTTATCTAATTTCGGTGGCAATCAGCCCCAGCATTTT. Its translation is CASSLSNFGGNQPQHF.

This clonotype came up a few times. The chain employs TRBV4-1 and TRBJ2-7; TRBD1 agrees at 8 bases. V lost 4 bases and J lost 2; bases outside the gene matches: 4. CDR3 size: 14 residues. In germline, CDR1 is MGHRA, CDR2 YSYEKL. The CDR3, as DNA: TGCGCCAGCAGCCGGGGACAGGCGACCTACGAGCAGTACTTC. It specifies CASSRGQATYEQYF.

Ten or more counts support this clonotype. The chain links TRBV6-1 to TRBJ2-7; D gene ambiguous. V was pared by 2 bases and J by 6 bases, with 17 bases between. CDR1 and CDR2 (germline): MNHNS, SASEGT. CDR3 length equals 15 residues. CDR3 bases: TGTGCCAGCAGTGAAACCTATGACGGGCCCTCCGAGCAGTACTTC. Translation gives CASSETYDGPSEQYF.

This clonotype was detected ten times or more. The chain carries TRBV6-5 and TRBJ2-3, with D unresolved. The V gene's germline CDR1 is MNHEY and CDR2 SVGAGI. Trimming removed 3 bases from V and 3 bases from J, with 4 bases in between. The CDR3 loop spans 12 amino acids. In DNA form, the CDR3 reads TGTGCCAGCAGTTATCGTACAGATACGCAGTATTTT. This codes for CASSYRTDTQYF.

This chain connects TRBV11-2 to TRBJ2-2; D is unresolved. This CDR3 region has 13 residues. CDR1 is SGHAT, CDR2 FQNNGV, per germline. With 5 bases removed from V and 6 bases from J, the gap between germline ends came to 10 bases. The CDR3 region is CASSQVVAGELFF. The CDR3 nucleotides read TGTGCCAGCAGCCAGGTCGTGGCCGGGGAGCTGTTTTTT. The whole variable domain, filled in from reference TRBV11-2 and TRBJ2-2, reads EAGVAQSPRYKIIEKRQSVAFWCNPISGHATLYWYQQILGQGPKLLIQFQNNGVVDDSQLPKDRFSAERLKGVDSTLKIQPAKLEDSAVYLCASSQVVAGELFFGEGSRLTVL.

There are many counts of this clonotype. In nucleotides, the CDR3 is TGCGCCAGCAGGAGGGAGGGCACTGAAGCTTTCTTT. It translates to CASRREGTEAFF. V usage is TRBV5-1 and J usage is TRBJ1-1; no clear D. V gave up 5 bases and J gave up 4 bases, with 9 bases separating them. CDR1 and CDR2 (germline): SGHRS, YFSETQ. The CDR3 runs 12 residues.

The table lists this clonotype with many counts. This chain uses TRBV6-5 with TRBJ1-5; D remains ambiguous. Trimming left V 6 bases short and J 2 bases short, with 14 bases between. The CDR3 spans 15 residues. The germline V gene has CDR1 MNHEY and CDR2 SVGAGI. The CDR3 region has the DNA TGTGCCAGCAGACGAGGGAGAGATGGCAATCAGCCCCAGCATTTT. This codes for CASRRGRDGNQPQHF.

This clonotype appeared many times. One end of the junction is discordant with germline, which a read error may explain. The V gene is TRBV5-1, the J gene TRBJ2-2; the match to TRBD1 covers 7 bases. The V gene's germline CDR1 is SGHRS and CDR2 YFSETQ. CDR3 length: 15 amino acids. CDR3 DNA: TGTGCCAGCAGCCCCCGGACAGGGAACACCGGGGAGCTGTTTTTT. It translates to CASSPRTGNTGELFF.

This clonotype was seen just once. The J gene is TRBJ2-7, the V gene TRBV5-1; perhaps TRBD1 as D (5 bases). This CDR3 is 13 amino acids long. Germline V gene lookup returns CDR1 SGHRS and CDR2 YFSETQ. V shed 0 bases and J shed 5 bases, with 9 bases lying between them. In nucleotides, the CDR3 is TGCGCCAGCAGCTTGGCCAGGGCCCACGAGCAGTACTTC. Translated, it gives CASSLARAHEQYF.

The sample holds a few counts of this clonotype. V and J are TRBV7-9 and TRBJ2-7; D is perhaps TRBD1 or TRBD2 (6 bases each). Germline values: CDR1 SEHNR, CDR2 FQNEAQ (reference sequence). The CDR3 runs 15 residues. Trimming removed 5 bases at V and 0 bases at J, with 14 bases between. The CDR3 is CASSRGTPYSYEQYF. The CDR3 DNA reads TGTGCCAGCAGCCGCGGGACACCTTACTCCTACGAGCAGTACTTC.

This clonotype came up many times. This chain links TRBV3-1 with TRBJ1-3; D ambiguous. This CDR3 region has 12 residues. The V gene's germline CDR1 is LGHDT and CDR2 YNNKEL (reference sequence). With 2 bases removed from V and 7 bases from J, the gap between germline ends came to 6 bases. CDR3 loop: CASSQPGNTIYF. The CDR3, as DNA: TGTGCCAGCAGCCAACCCGGTAACACCATATATTTT. The full variable domain, in which reference TRBV3-1 and TRBJ1-3 provide the parts outside the CDR3, is DTAVSQTPKYLVTQMGNDKSIKCEQNLGHDTMYWYKQDSKKFLKIMFSYNNKELIINETVPNRFSPKSPDKAHLNLHINSLELGDSAVYFCASSQPGNTIYFGEGSWLTVV.

This clonotype was detected ten times or more. This sequence joins TRBV28 and TRBJ1-5, with D perhaps matching TRBD1 (5 bases). Trimming took 2 bases from V and 3 from J, leaving 14 bases between them. The CDR3 runs to 16 residues. Germline CDR1 and CDR2: MDHEN and SYDVKM. In nucleotides, the CDR3 is TGTGCCAGCAGTTTAGTGGCAGGGTCTGCCAATCAGCCCCAGCATTTT. Translation gives CASSLVAGSANQPQHF.

The chain employs TRBV6-1 and TRBJ1-2; possible D gene TRBD1, 6 bases. Looked up from germline, CDR1 is MNHNS and CDR2 is SASEGT. The CDR3 loop spans 19 amino acids. V lost 4 bases, J lost 1 base, and 25 bases lay in between. The CDR3 here is CASSVITGTQRRINYGYTF. The DNA for the CDR3 is TGTGCCAGCAGTGTTATAACCGGGACACAACGACGAATTAACTATGGCTACACCTTC.

The rearrangement joins TRBV6-5 to TRBJ2-2; no reliable D call. The CDR3 is made up of 14 amino acids. The V end was cut by 0 bases, the J end by 6 bases, with 8 bases between. Per germline, CDR1 MNHEY and CDR2 SVGAGI. The CDR3 DNA is TGTGCCAGCAGTTACTCGAGCTGGTCCGGGGAGCTGTTTTTT. This sequence encodes CASSYSSWSGELFF.

This clonotype came up many times. The V and J genes are TRBV6-5 and TRBJ1-2, with TRBD1 identical over 8 bases. This CDR3 is 16 amino acids long. V trimming: 2 bases; J trimming: 0 bases; junction bases outside the gene matches: 5. Germline loops: CDR1 MNHEY, CDR2 SVGAGI. CDR3 DNA: TGTGCCAGCAGTTACCCCACAGGGGGGGCTAACTATGGCTACACCTTC. Its protein product is CASSYPTGGANYGYTF.

This clonotype has only a few counts. The V and J genes are TRBV6-1 and TRBJ1-1; D unresolved. CDR1 and CDR2 from the germline V gene are MNHNS and SASEGT. V shed 6 bases and J shed 6 bases, with 14 bases lying between them. There are 13 residues in the CDR3. The CDR3 sequence is CASRPSGLAEAFF. The CDR3 region has the DNA TGTGCCAGCAGGCCCTCCGGGTTAGCTGAAGCTTTCTTT.

This clonotype has at least ten counts. This chain joins TRBV12-3 or TRBV12-4 and TRBJ1-3; D gene uncertain. This CDR3 is 15 amino acids long. The V gene lost 5 bases and the J gene lost 0 bases, with 11 bases spanning the gap. The CDR3 sequence: CASSIQRSSGNTIYF. DNA of the CDR3: TGTGCCAGCAGTATCCAGAGAAGCTCTGGAAACACCATATATTTT.

This clonotype was counted many times. J is TRBJ2-2 and V is TRBV6-8; 8 bases agree with TRBD1. Trimming took 4 bases from V and 4 from J; bases not matched to a gene: 5. Germline CDR1 reads MNHGY; CDR2 reads SAAAGT. The CDR3 is made up of 15 amino acids. Written as DNA, the CDR3 is TGTGCCAGCAGTTGGACAGGGAGTTCCACCGGGGAGCTGTTTTTT. This codes for CASSWTGSSTGELFF.

This clonotype has only a few counts. The chain uses TRBV11-1 and TRBJ1-3; 10 bases align to TRBD1. Germline lookup yields CDR1 SGHAT and CDR2 FQDESV (reference sequence). The CDR3 is 16 residues long. With V trimmed by 5 bases and J by 4 bases, 8 bases remained unmatched. The CDR3 spells CASSGPGTGAGNTIYF. The CDR3 region has the DNA TGTGCCAGCAGCGGTCCGGGGACAGGGGCAGGAAACACCATATATTTT.

V and J are TRBV12-3 or TRBV12-4 and TRBJ1-2; TRBD1 is a possible D gene (6 bases). Trimming cost V 5 bases and J 4 bases, with 14 bases left between them. The CDR3 has 14 residues. The CDR3 region is CASSLQGRGYGYTF. As DNA, the CDR3 is TGTGCCAGCAGTCTACAGGGACGCGGCTATGGCTACACCTTC.

V and J are TRBV5-1 and TRBJ2-2, with TRBD2 identical over 12 bases. With 4 bases clipped from V and 6 bases from J, the junction kept 22 bases outside the gene matches. The CDR3 spans 21 residues. Germline CDR1 and CDR2: SGHRS and YFSETQ. The CDR3 region has the DNA TGCGCCAGCAGCCCCGGACTAGCGGGAAGGTACGACTCGTCTCGTCCCGGGGAGCTGTTTTTT. Its translation: CASSPGLAGRYDSSRPGELFF.

This clonotype has ten or more counts. The chain employs TRBV6-2 or TRBV6-3 and TRBJ1-3, with D tentatively TRBD1 (6 bases). Trimming stripped 10 bases from V and 0 bases from J, with 10 bases between. Germline V gene sequence: CDR1 MNHEY, CDR2 SVGEGT. This CDR3 spans 13 amino acids. This CDR3 reads CAIRQASGNTIYF. For the CDR3, the DNA is TGTGCCATCCGACAGGCCTCTGGAAACACCATATATTTT.

This rearrangement joins TRBV7-2 to TRBJ2-7; D is uncertain. The CDR3 spans 14 residues. V was pared by 5 bases and J by 2 bases, with 13 bases between. Germline values: CDR1 SGHTA, CDR2 FQGNSA. CDR3 bases: TGTGCCAGCAGCCTGCACGCTAGGACCTACGAGCAGTACTTC. Its protein product is CASSLHARTYEQYF.

This clonotype was observed many times. This chain joins TRBV15 and TRBJ2-7; TRBD2 matches at 7 bases. This CDR3 contains 16 residues. V lost 0 bases to trimming and J lost 6 bases; unmatched junction nucleotides: 11. Germline CDR1 LNHNV, CDR2 YYDKDF (reference sequence). CDR3 sequence reads: CATSRDRGGLLGEQYF. In DNA, the CDR3 is TGTGCCACCAGCAGAGATCGGGGAGGGCTCCTCGGCGAGCAGTACTTC. Combining the CDR3 with reference TRBV15 and TRBJ2-7 gives the whole variable domain DAMVIQNPRYQVTQFGKPVTLSCSQTLNHNVMYWYQQKSSQAPKLLFHYYDKDFNNEADTPDNFQSRRPNTSFCFLDIRSPGLGDTAMYLCATSRDRGGLLGEQYFGPGTRLTVT.

CDR3 protein: CASSLLPLTASNQPQHF. Here the CDR3 DNA reads TGCGCCAGCAGCTTGCTGCCCCTGACAGCTAGCAATCAGCCCCAGCATTTT. The chain joins TRBV5-1 to TRBJ1-5; weak D call: TRBD1 (5 bases). The CDR3 length is 17 residues. The ends were cut back, 1 base at V and 0 bases at J, with 14 bases in the middle. Germline lookup yields CDR1 SGHRS and CDR2 YFSETQ.

This clonotype was observed at least ten times. This chain links TRBV5-1 with TRBJ1-1; TRBD1 agrees at 9 bases. The CDR3 spans 16 residues. Trimming removed 3 bases from V and 6 bases from J; junction bases left unmatched: 12. In germline, CDR1 is SGHRS, CDR2 YFSETQ. The CDR3 loop is CASSYMDRDRAPEAFF. CDR3 in DNA: TGCGCCAGCAGCTATATGGACCGGGACAGGGCCCCTGAAGCTTTCTTT.

There are many counts of this clonotype. The chain employs TRBV7-2 and TRBJ1-2, with TRBD1 matching 8 bases. V trimming: 1 base; J trimming: 6 bases; junction bases outside the gene matches: 7. Germline lookup yields CDR1 SGHTA and CDR2 FQGNSA. The CDR3 totals 15 residues. Here the CDR3 DNA reads TGTGCCAGCAGCTTAGTGAGACAGGGGATCAATGGCTACACCTTC. Translating gives CASSLVRQGINGYTF. Looking up the rest from reference TRBV7-2 and TRBJ1-2 gives the full variable domain: GAGVSQSPSNKVTEKGKDVELRCDPISGHTALYWYRQSLGQGLEFLIYFQGNSAPDKSGLPSDRFSAERTGGSVSTLTIQRTQQEDSAVYLCASSLVRQGINGYTFGSGTRLTVV.

This clonotype was seen at least ten times. The chain links TRBV20-1 to TRBJ1-2; TRBD1 agrees at 7 bases. With 5 bases clipped from V and 7 bases from J, the junction kept 7 bases outside the gene matches. Looked up from germline, CDR1 is DFQATT and CDR2 is SNEGSKA (reference sequence). The CDR3 extends over 12 amino acids. This CDR3 is CSAPTGWGGYTF. CDR3 bases: TGCAGTGCTCCGACAGGGTGGGGTGGCTACACCTTC.